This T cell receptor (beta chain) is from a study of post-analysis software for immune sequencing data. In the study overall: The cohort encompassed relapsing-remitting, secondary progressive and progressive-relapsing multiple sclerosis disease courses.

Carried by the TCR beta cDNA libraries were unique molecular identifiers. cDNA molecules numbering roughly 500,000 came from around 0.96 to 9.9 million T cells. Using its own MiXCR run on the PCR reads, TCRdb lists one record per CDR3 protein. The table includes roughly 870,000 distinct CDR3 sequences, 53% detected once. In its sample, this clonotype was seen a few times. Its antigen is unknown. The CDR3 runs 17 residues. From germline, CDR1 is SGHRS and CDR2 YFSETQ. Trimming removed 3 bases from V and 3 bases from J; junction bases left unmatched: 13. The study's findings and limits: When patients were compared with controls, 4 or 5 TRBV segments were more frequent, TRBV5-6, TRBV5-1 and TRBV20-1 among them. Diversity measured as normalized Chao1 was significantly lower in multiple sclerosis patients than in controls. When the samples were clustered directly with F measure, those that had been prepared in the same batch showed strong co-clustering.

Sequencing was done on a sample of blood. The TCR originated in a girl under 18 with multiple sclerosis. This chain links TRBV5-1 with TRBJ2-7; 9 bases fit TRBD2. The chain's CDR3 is CASSSPSPSGISYEQYF. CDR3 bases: TGCGCCAGCAGCTCTCCCAGCCCTAGCGGGATCAGCTACGAGCAGTACTTC.